Sequencing of this TCR beta chain was carried out in a study of cytomegalovirus exposure and HLA in healthy donors. Primers included in the PCR were 60 Vbeta and 13 Jbeta primers. Produced via immunoSEQ multiplex PCR; TCRdb's table is partial and in-frame only. Among just over 200,000 clones listed, 65% to 80% were seen once. The CDR3 contains 16 residues. V gave up 6 bases and J gave up 2 bases; unmatched junction bases: 7. CDR1 is SGHAT and CDR2 is FQNNGV in the germline V gene. The sequence came from a man aged 45 to 65 in good health and CMV-seronegative. The specimen sequenced was PBMCs. The chain is built from TRBV11-2 and TRBJ2-1, with 10 bases that match TRBD2. The CDR3 sequence: CASRLLAGRTYNEQFF. The CDR3 nucleotides are TGTGCCAGCAGGCTACTAGCGGGAAGGACCTACAATGAGCAGTTCTTC.